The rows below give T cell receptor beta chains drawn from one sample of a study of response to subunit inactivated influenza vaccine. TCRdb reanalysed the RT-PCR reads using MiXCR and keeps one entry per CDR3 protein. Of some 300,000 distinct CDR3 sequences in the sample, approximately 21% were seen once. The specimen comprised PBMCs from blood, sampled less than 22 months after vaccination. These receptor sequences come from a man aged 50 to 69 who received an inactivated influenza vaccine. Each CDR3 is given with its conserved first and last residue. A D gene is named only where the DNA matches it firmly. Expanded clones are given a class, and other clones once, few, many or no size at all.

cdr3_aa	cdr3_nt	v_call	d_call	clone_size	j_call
CASSPRTGTYGYTF	TGTGCCAGCAGCCCAAGGACAGGGACCTATGGCTACACCTTC	TRBV7-8	TRBD1	NA	TRBJ1-2
CASSGTGINQPQHF	TGTGCCAGCAGTGGGACAGGAATTAATCAGCCCCAGCATTTT	TRBV2	TRBD1	many	TRBJ1-5
CASNLQSPNTEAFF	TGTGCCAGCAACCTACAATCACCGAACACTGAAGCTTTCTTT	TRBV28	NA	NA	TRBJ1-1
CASSQSSGTRNTDTQYF	TGCGCCAGCAGCCAATCCTCCGGGACTCGAAACACAGATACGCAGTATTTT	TRBV4-1	NA	few	TRBJ2-3
CSVQPDSHYGYTF	TGCAGCGTTCAACCTGACAGTCACTATGGCTACACCTTC	TRBV29-1	NA	few	TRBJ1-2
CASSQPGHSRGQPQHF	TGCGCCAGCAGCCAACCCGGACACTCGAGGGGTCAGCCCCAGCATTTT	TRBV4-1	NA	few	TRBJ1-5
CASSPDSNYGYTF	TGTGCCAGCAGCCCCGACAGTAACTATGGCTACACCTTC	TRBV7-2	NA	many	TRBJ1-2
CASSLAREVYGYTF	TGCGCCAGCAGCTTGGCCAGGGAGGTCTATGGCTACACCTTC	TRBV5-1	NA	many	TRBJ1-2
CASIPSGGSYEQYF	TGTGCCAGCATCCCTAGCGGGGGATCCTACGAGCAGTACTTC	TRBV6-1	TRBD2	NA	TRBJ2-7
CASSLAALTNYGYTF	TGTGCCAGCAGCTTAGCGGCCCTAACTAACTATGGCTACACCTTC	TRBV7-2	NA	few	TRBJ1-2
CASSHGPPGEIFRSGLRNEQYF	TGTGCCAGCAGCCATGGACCTCCGGGGGAGATCTTTCGGTCGGGACTAAGGAACGAGCAGTACTTC	TRBV21-1	NA	NA	TRBJ2-7
CASSLTGTSAYNEQFF	TGTGCCAGCAGCTTAACCGGGACTAGCGCCTACAATGAGCAGTTCTTC	TRBV7-2	TRBD2	NA	TRBJ2-1
CASSYGVLGELFF	TGTGCCAGCAGTTACGGGGTCCTCGGAGAGCTGTTTTTT	TRBV6-6	NA	NA	TRBJ2-2
CASSPRNYGYTF	TGTGCCAGCAGTCCCAGAAACTATGGCTACACCTTC	TRBV12-3/TRBV12-4	NA	many	TRBJ1-2
CASSLDRPAGPYGYTF	TGTGCCAGCAGCTTAGATCGTCCGGCAGGGCCCTATGGCTACACCTTC	TRBV11-2	NA	NA	TRBJ1-2
CASSQDSASGGVFYTF	TGCGCCAGCAGCCAAGATTCCGCCTCCGGTGGGGTTTTCTACACCTTC	TRBV4-1	NA	medium-sized	TRBJ1-2
CASSPPPQGAVGIFKTQYF	TGTGCCAGCAGTCCTCCCCCCCAGGGAGCGGTAGGGATTTTTAAGACCCAGTACTTC	TRBV25-1	NA	NA	TRBJ2-5
CASSLYSDTQYF	TGTGCCAGCAGCTTATATTCAGATACGCAGTATTTT	TRBV7-2	NA	once	TRBJ2-3
CASSINSNGLYGYTF	TGCGCCAGCAGCATCAACAGCAACGGGTTGTATGGCTACACCTTC	TRBV5-1	NA	few	TRBJ1-2
CASSFRGGTNTDTQYF	TGTGCCAGCAGCTTTAGAGGGGGTACTAACACAGATACGCAGTATTTT	TRBV7-9	NA	many	TRBJ2-3
CASSRTSSYNEQFF	TGTGCCAGCAGCCGGACTAGCTCCTACAATGAGCAGTTCTTC	TRBV6-2/TRBV6-3	TRBD2	many	TRBJ2-1
CASSLVGRGLTTMNTEAFF	TGTGCCAGCAGCTTGGTAGGGAGGGGGCTAACCACCATGAACACTGAAGCTTTCTTT	TRBV12-3/TRBV12-4	TRBD1	NA	TRBJ1-1
CASSPTGGSGYGYTF	TGTGCCAGCAGCCCTACAGGGGGCTCGGGCTATGGCTACACCTTC	TRBV7-3	TRBD1	few	TRBJ1-2
CASSLVPLLGGQGANTEAFF	TGTGCCAGCAGCTTGGTCCCCCTTCTTGGGGGACAGGGGGCGAACACTGAAGCTTTCTTT	TRBV5-4	TRBD1	NA	TRBJ1-1
CASSLDKAGVTYNEQFF	TGTGCCAGCAGTTTAGATAAGGCGGGAGTCACCTACAATGAGCAGTTCTTC	TRBV28	TRBD2	NA	TRBJ2-1
CSVRTSGRGTDTQYF	TGCAGCGTTCGGACTAGCGGGAGAGGTACAGATACGCAGTATTTT	TRBV29-1	TRBD2	NA	TRBJ2-3
CSALDRGEQYF	TGCAGCGCCCTGGACAGGGGCGAGCAGTACTTC	TRBV29-1	TRBD1	NA	TRBJ2-7
CASSLVQGYTYGYTF	TGTGCCAGCAGTTTGGTACAGGGTTATACTTACGGCTACACCTTC	TRBV28	NA	NA	TRBJ1-2
CASSLLAGGLGEQFF	TGTGCCAGCAGTTTACTAGCGGGAGGCCTAGGAGAGCAGTTCTTC	TRBV12-3/TRBV12-4	TRBD2	few	TRBJ2-1
CASSAPRLANTGELFF	TGTGCCAGCAGTGCTCCCCGACTAGCGAACACCGGGGAGCTGTTTTTT	TRBV2	NA	NA	TRBJ2-2
CASSDLTLATNEKLFF	TGTGCCAGTAGTGACCTGACACTTGCAACTAATGAAAAACTGTTTTTT	TRBV19	NA	NA	TRBJ1-4
CAISGTGVYNEQFF	TGTGCCATATCCGGGACAGGGGTGTACAATGAGCAGTTCTTC	TRBV3-1	TRBD1	NA	TRBJ2-1
CASSRPIAGRPYNEQFF	TGTGCCAGCAGCCGTCCTATAGCGGGACGTCCCTACAATGAGCAGTTCTTC	TRBV28	TRBD2	few	TRBJ2-1
CASSLQGTANTEAFF	TGTGCCAGCAGTTTGCAAGGGACCGCGAACACTGAAGCTTTCTTT	TRBV12-3/TRBV12-4	NA	many	TRBJ1-1
CASSLTTSHEQYF	TGTGCCAGCAGCCTTACGACTAGCCACGAGCAGTACTTC	TRBV3-1	TRBD2	few	TRBJ2-7
CASSPSGGGIQETQYF	TGTGCCAGCAGCCCGAGTGGCGGGGGGATTCAAGAGACCCAGTACTTC	TRBV7-2	TRBD2	NA	TRBJ2-5
CASSLQGSSYNEQFF	TGCGCCAGCAGCTTGCAGGGGAGCTCCTACAATGAGCAGTTCTTC	TRBV5-1	NA	few	TRBJ2-1
CASSPGDVAFF	TGTGCCAGCTCACCAGGTGATGTGGCTTTCTTT	TRBV18	NA	NA	TRBJ1-1
CASSQDGREGDNEQFF	TGCGCCAGCAGCCAAGACGGGAGGGAGGGGGACAATGAGCAGTTCTTC	TRBV4-1	TRBD2	few	TRBJ2-1
CASSFLRTNEKLFF	TGTGCCAGCAGTTTCTTACGAACTAATGAAAAACTGTTTTTT	TRBV12-3/TRBV12-4	NA	NA	TRBJ1-4
CASSLTTGGWTEAFF	TGTGCCAGCAGCTTAACCACAGGGGGCTGGACTGAAGCTTTCTTT	TRBV11-2	TRBD1	NA	TRBJ1-1
CASSLVGDSTTEAFF	TGTGCCAGCAGTTTAGTCGGGGACAGTACTACTGAAGCTTTCTTT	TRBV27	TRBD1	few	TRBJ1-1
CASSLGTGVELFF	TGTGCCAGCAGCTTAGGGACGGGAGTAGAGCTGTTTTTT	TRBV7-2	NA	many	TRBJ2-2
CASSPQRDSSGHF	TGTGCCAGCTCACCCCAGAGGGACAGCTCAGGCCACTTT	TRBV18	TRBD1	few	TRBJ1-6
CASSPMSGGATHEQFF	TGTGCCAGCAGCCCTATGTCGGGGGGGGCGACTCATGAGCAGTTCTTC	TRBV7-9	TRBD2	NA	TRBJ2-1
CASSLGSLLEAFF	TGTGCCAGCAGCTTAGGCAGCCTCCTTGAAGCTTTCTTT	TRBV7-2	NA	NA	TRBJ1-1
CASRLAGVETQYF	TGTGCCAGCAGATTAGCGGGGGTGGAGACCCAGTACTTC	TRBV25-1	TRBD2	NA	TRBJ2-5
CASRGQWYEQYF	TGCGCCAGCAGAGGACAGTGGTACGAGCAGTACTTC	TRBV5-1	NA	NA	TRBJ2-7
CSASFGHEQFF	TGCAGTGCCAGCTTCGGCCATGAGCAGTTCTTC	TRBV20-1	NA	few	TRBJ2-1
CASSGRESRVTGELFF	TGTGCCAGCAGCGGACGGGAATCCAGGGTAACCGGGGAGCTGTTTTTT	TRBV9	NA	few	TRBJ2-2
CSVQWGDTEAFF	TGCAGCGTTCAGTGGGGGGACACTGAAGCTTTCTTT	TRBV29-1	NA	NA	TRBJ1-1
CASSEYWTGKSYNEQFF	TGTGCCAGCAGTGAATATTGGACAGGGAAATCCTACAATGAGCAGTTCTTC	TRBV25-1	TRBD1	few	TRBJ2-1
CASSFTAYNEQFF	TGTGCCAGCAGCTTCACTGCCTACAATGAGCAGTTCTTC	TRBV7-8	NA	NA	TRBJ2-1
CASSSPGLSYNEQFF	TGTGCCAGCAGCTCTCCGGGACTTTCCTACAATGAGCAGTTCTTC	TRBV7-9	NA	NA	TRBJ2-1